One sample yielded the 22 T cell receptor beta chains listed below, sequenced in a study of Ad26.COV2.S vaccination and SARS-CoV-2 variants. Documented treatment: 15 to 20 received Ad26.COV2.S at low or high dose, single or two shots; about 5 received placebo; per-sample allocation not given. Sampling took place 63 days after the first vaccine or placebo injection. This table comes from immunoSEQ multiplex PCR, and its TCRdb copy is limited to in-frame clones, with some not included. The profile covers some 460,000 clones, with roughly nine tenths appearing a single time and around 1.6% taken by the ten largest. The sample consisted of peripheral blood, taken in a trial of Ad26.COV2.S vaccine versus placebo. The receptor source for this set is a person aged 18-65 years who received the Ad26.COV2.S COVID-19 vaccine or a placebo.

The CDR3 region has the DNA TGTGCCACCAGCAGCATAGGGGGCCCTGAAGCTTTCTTT. Protein sequence: CATSSIGGPEAFF. This chain uses TRBV15 with TRBJ1-1; 7 bases line up with TRBD1. CDR1 and CDR2 from the germline V gene are LNHNV and YYDKDF (reference sequence). This CDR3 is built from 13 residues. The trim removed 3 bases at V and 6 bases at J, leaving 4 bases unmatched.

The chain joins TRBV30 to TRBJ1-2; D ambiguous. Germline V CDR1 and CDR2: GTSNPN, SVGIG (reference sequence). V dropped 2 bases and J dropped 6 bases, with 13 bases sitting between them. CDR3 length equals 13 residues. CDR3: CAWSSNRRNGYTF. CDR3 DNA sequence: TGTGCCTGGAGTTCAAACAGACGGAATGGCTACACCTTC.

This sequence joins TRBV15 and TRBJ1-2, with 8 bases that match TRBD1. CDR1 and CDR2 (germline): LNHNV, YYDKDF (reference sequence). The length of the CDR3 is 16 residues. V shed 5 bases and J 0 bases; nucleotides not matched to a gene: 8. CDR3 coding DNA: TGTGCCACCAGCGAGGACAGGGCCGCGGCTAACTATGGCTACACCTTC. The encoded protein is CATSEDRAAANYGYTF.

This sequence joins TRBV7-3 and TRBJ2-2; D gene uncertain. Between the trimmed V and J ends, which lost 3 bases and 0 bases, there was a span of 5 bases. CDR1 SGHTA and CDR2 FQGTGA come from the germline V gene. The CDR3 is made up of 14 amino acids. As DNA, the CDR3 is TGTGCCAGCAGCTTCGGGCCGAACACCGGGGAGCTGTTTTTT. Encoded protein: CASSFGPNTGELFF. The variable domain in full, completed from reference TRBV7-3 and TRBJ2-2, reads GAGVSQTPSNKVTEKGKYVELRCDPISGHTALYWYRQSLGQGPEFLIYFQGTGAADDSGLPNDRFFAVRPEGSVSTLKIQRTERGDSAVYLCASSFGPNTGELFFGEGSRLTVL.

The chain uses TRBV2 and TRBJ1-1; D is unresolved. Germline V gene lookup returns CDR1 SNHLY and CDR2 FYNNEI. The CDR3 is 13 amino acids. V lost 5 bases to trimming and J lost 8 bases, with 15 bases between them. This CDR3 is CASSLPRAVEAFF. DNA for the CDR3: TGTGCCAGCAGTCTCCCCCGGGCGGTGGAAGCTTTCTTT.

The rearrangement joins TRBV29-1 to TRBJ2-1; 9 bases match TRBD1. Germline V gene sequence: CDR1 SQVTM, CDR2 ANQGSEA. The CDR3 extends over 14 amino acids. V lost 5 bases, J lost 8 bases, and 10 bases stayed unmatched. The CDR3 reads CSVLGQGEADEQFF. The CDR3, as DNA: TGCAGCGTTTTGGGACAGGGTGAGGCGGATGAGCAGTTCTTC.

The chain links TRBV11-2 to TRBJ2-3; D may be TRBD2 (5 bases). Trimming took 1 base from V and 0 from J, leaving 17 bases between them. CDR1 and CDR2 from the germline V gene are SGHAT and FQNNGV. This CDR3 contains 18 residues. The CDR3: CASSLALLRAWSTDTQYF. DNA for the CDR3: TGTGCCAGCAGCTTAGCCCTCTTGCGGGCGTGGAGCACAGATACGCAGTATTTT.

The chain has TRBV18 and TRBJ2-7, with no clear D. Germline CDR1 KGHSH, CDR2 LQKENI. This CDR3 is 14 amino acids long. Between the trimmed V and J ends, which lost 3 bases and 2 bases, there was a span of 11 bases. The CDR3 spells CASSPPAVTYEQYF. The CDR3 DNA sequence: TGTGCCAGCTCACCCCCGGCAGTGACCTACGAGCAGTACTTC.

Concerning this clone: This sample includes further DNA sequences coding for the same CDR3. The chain recombines TRBV2 with TRBJ2-2, with no clear D. Germline V gives CDR1 SNHLY, CDR2 FYNNEI. V lost 7 bases, J lost 7 bases, and 4 bases lay in between. This CDR3 contains 10 residues. CDR3 amino acids: CASKSGELFF. CDR3 nucleotides: TGTGCCAGCAAGAGCGGGGAGCTGTTTTTT.

The V call is TRBV4-2, the J call TRBJ1-3; 12 bases match TRBD1. V lost 3 bases to trimming and J lost 4 bases; unmatched junction nucleotides: 4. Per germline, CDR1 LGHNA and CDR2 YNFKEQ. The CDR3 length is 16 residues. In DNA form, the CDR3 reads TGTGCCAGCAGCCAGGGACAGGGGGCGCCCGGAAACACCATATATTTT. It translates to CASSQGQGAPGNTIYF.

The V call is TRBV30, the J call TRBJ1-2; D ambiguous. Germline CDR1 GTSNPN, CDR2 SVGIG (reference sequence). The CDR3 runs to 13 residues. V lost 0 bases and J lost 6, with 11 bases in between. DNA for the CDR3: TGTGCCTGGAGTGTAATTTTCAGACATGGCTACACCTTC. It translates to CAWSVIFRHGYTF. The full variable domain, completed using reference TRBV30 and TRBJ1-2, is SQTIHQWPATLVQPVGSPLSLECTVEGTSNPNLYWYRQAAGRGLQLLFYSVGIGQISSEVPQNLSASRPQDRQFILSSKKLLLSDSGFYLCAWSVIFRHGYTFGSGTRLTVV.

This sequence joins TRBV6-5 and TRBJ2-7; perhaps TRBD2 as D (7 bases). This CDR3 contains 12 residues. Trimming took 6 bases from V and 6 from J, leaving 12 bases between them. Germline values: CDR1 MNHEY, CDR2 SVGAGI. CDR3 region: CASRRGGLEQYF. The CDR3 region has the DNA TGTGCCAGCAGGAGGGGGGGGCTCGAGCAGTACTTC.

The V and J genes are TRBV19 and TRBJ2-1, with 9 bases matching TRBD2. The CDR3 consists of 15 residues. Per the germline V gene, CDR1 is LNHDA and CDR2 is SQIVND (reference sequence). The V segment lost 5 bases and the J segment 9 bases; nucleotides outside the gene matches: 11. The chain's CDR3 is CASSSLAGAGGEQFF. CDR3 DNA: TGTGCCAGTAGTTCCTTAGCGGGGGCTGGGGGTGAGCAGTTCTTC.

The rearrangement uses TRBV14 and TRBJ2-7; 8 bases align to TRBD1. This CDR3 is built from 15 residues. Losses at the gene ends were 3 bases for V and 3 bases for J; bases not matched to a gene: 7. The germline V gene encodes CDR1 SGHDN and CDR2 FVKESK. Written as DNA, the CDR3 is TGTGCCAGCAGCCACGGGGACAGGCGACTCTACGAGCAGTACTTC. It specifies CASSHGDRRLYEQYF.

The chain couples TRBV7-9 to TRBJ1-1; no definite D call. The CDR3 consists of 16 residues. Trimming cost V 5 bases and J 5 bases, with 21 bases left between them. CDR1 and CDR2 (germline): SEHNR, FQNEAQ (reference sequence). In DNA form, the CDR3 reads TGTGCCAGCAGCCCCCACCTAGACCCACTAAGGACTGAAGCTTTCTTT. Encoded protein: CASSPHLDPLRTEAFF.

The gene calls are TRBV2 and TRBJ2-1; D is undetermined. CDR3 length: 12 residues. Per germline, CDR1 SNHLY and CDR2 FYNNEI. Deletions cut 7 bases from V and 6 bases from J, with 10 bases between. The CDR3 DNA reads as TGTGCCAGCAATCAGTTTTCCAATGAGCAGTTCTTC. As protein: CASNQFSNEQFF.

The V and J genes are TRBV7-6 and TRBJ2-5, with D possibly being TRBD1 (5 bases). This CDR3 has 15 residues. The V end was cut by 5 bases, the J end by 4 bases, with 17 bases between. Germline V gene sequence: CDR1 SGHVS, CDR2 FNYEAQ. The CDR3 protein is CASSTKRAGIETQYF. The CDR3, as DNA: TGTGCCAGCAGCACAAAACGGGCAGGGATAGAGACCCAGTACTTC.

V and J are TRBV5-1 and TRBJ2-7; perhaps TRBD1 as D (6 bases). V was clipped by 2 bases and J by 7 bases, with 16 bases between them. This CDR3 has 14 residues. Germline V gene lookup returns CDR1 SGHRS and CDR2 YFSETQ. The CDR3 protein is CASSFRQAPDEQYF. The CDR3 nucleotides read TGCGCCAGCAGCTTTCGACAGGCCCCCGATGAGCAGTACTTC.

This CDR3 reads CASSLWGMSNQPQHF. CDR3 DNA sequence: TGTGCCAGCAGTTTATGGGGGATGAGCAATCAGCCCCAGCATTTT. The V call is TRBV27, the J call TRBJ1-5; possible D gene TRBD1, 5 bases. V lost 1 base and J lost 1, with 8 bases in between. CDR1 is MNHEY and CDR2 is SMNVEV in the germline V gene (reference sequence). The CDR3 is 15 amino acids.

V usage is TRBV30 and J usage is TRBJ1-4, with 9 positions matching TRBD1. Germline loops: CDR1 GTSNPN, CDR2 SVGIG (reference sequence). The junction had 7 bases not matched to a gene; V was cut back by 3 bases and J by 5 bases. The length of the CDR3 is 15 residues. The DNA of the CDR3 is TGTGCCTGGAGGGGATCCGGGACAGGGAATGAAAAACTGTTTTTT. It yields the protein CAWRGSGTGNEKLFF.

The rearrangement links TRBV11-3 to TRBJ2-7, with D perhaps TRBD2 (6 bases). V lost 4 bases and J 0 bases, leaving 13 bases between the germline ends. Germline V gene lookup returns CDR1 SGHNT and CDR2 YENEEA. The CDR3 totals 15 residues. In nucleotides, the CDR3 is TGTGCCAGCAGCTCCGAGGAGGGCCCCTCCTACGAGCAGTACTTC. This encodes CASSSEEGPSYEQYF.

As to this clone: In the same sample, other DNA sequences code for this CDR3. This chain uses TRBV18 with TRBJ2-3; D possibly uses TRBD1 or TRBD2 (5 bases each). The CDR3 sequence is 13 residues long. Germline V gene sequence: CDR1 KGHSH, CDR2 LQKENI. V lost 2 bases and J 4 bases, leaving 7 bases between the germline ends. In nucleotides, the CDR3 is TGTGCCAGCTCACCAGGGGGTGCAGATACGCAGTATTTT. It is translated as CASSPGGADTQYF.